The present entry profiles one T cell receptor beta chain with its context. With 4 bases clipped from V and 7 bases from J, the junction kept 2 bases outside the gene matches. This CDR3 has 12 amino acids. Looked up from germline, CDR1 is SGHTA and CDR2 is FQGNSA. The data were taken from a study of blood T cell repertoires in COVID-19. Overall study: PBMCs, B-cell-depleted T cells, or T cells were the source of the cDNA or gDNA that made up the material.

Only in-frame clones appear in the TCRdb table, and some are missing; sequencing was by immunoSEQ multiplex PCR. The sample consists of some 340,000 clones, approximately 81% of them appearing once. The receptor comes from a woman under 30 with acute or convalescent COVID-19. V is TRBV7-2 and J is TRBJ1-2, with 8 bases fitting TRBD1. Input material: peripheral blood. DNA for the CDR3: TGTGCCAGCAGCTCGACAGGGGTTGGCTACACCTTC. Residues: CASSSTGVGYTF.